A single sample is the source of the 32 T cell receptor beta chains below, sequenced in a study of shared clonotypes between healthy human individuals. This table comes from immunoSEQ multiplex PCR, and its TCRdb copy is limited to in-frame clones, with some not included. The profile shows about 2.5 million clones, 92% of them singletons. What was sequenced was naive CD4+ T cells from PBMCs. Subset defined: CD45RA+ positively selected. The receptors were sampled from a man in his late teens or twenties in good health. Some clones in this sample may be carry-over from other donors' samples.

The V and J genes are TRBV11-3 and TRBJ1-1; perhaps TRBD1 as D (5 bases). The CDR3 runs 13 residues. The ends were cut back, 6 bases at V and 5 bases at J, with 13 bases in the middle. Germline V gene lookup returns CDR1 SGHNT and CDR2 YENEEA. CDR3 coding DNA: TGTGCCAGCAGTGGTAGGGGACTTACTGAAGCTTTCTTT. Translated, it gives CASSGRGLTEAFF. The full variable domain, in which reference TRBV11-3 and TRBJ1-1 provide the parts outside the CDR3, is EAGVVQSPRYKIIEKKQPVAFWCNPISGHNTLYWYLQNLGQGPELLIRYENEEAVDDSQLPKDRFSAERLKGVDSTLKIQPAELGDSAVYLCASSGRGLTEAFFGQGTRLTVV.

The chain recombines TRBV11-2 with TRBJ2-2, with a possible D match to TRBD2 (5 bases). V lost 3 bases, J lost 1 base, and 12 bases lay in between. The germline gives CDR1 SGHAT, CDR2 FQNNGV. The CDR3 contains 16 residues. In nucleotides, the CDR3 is TGTGCCAGCAGCTTCTTGGCCAGCGGGAACACCGGGGAGCTGTTTTTT. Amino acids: CASSFLASGNTGELFF.

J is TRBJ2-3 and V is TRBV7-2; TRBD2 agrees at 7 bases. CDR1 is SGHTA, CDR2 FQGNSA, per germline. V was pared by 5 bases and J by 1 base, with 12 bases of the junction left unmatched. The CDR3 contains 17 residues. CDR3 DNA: TGTGCCAGCAGCCTACTGTGGACGGGAGGCGGCACAGATACGCAGTATTTT. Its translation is CASSLLWTGGGTDTQYF.

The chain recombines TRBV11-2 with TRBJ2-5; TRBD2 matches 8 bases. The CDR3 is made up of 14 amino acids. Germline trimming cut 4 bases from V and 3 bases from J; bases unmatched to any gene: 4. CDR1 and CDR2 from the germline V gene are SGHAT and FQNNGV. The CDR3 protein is CASSSIAGKETQYF. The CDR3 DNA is TGTGCCAGCAGCTCAATAGCGGGAAAAGAGACCCAGTACTTC.

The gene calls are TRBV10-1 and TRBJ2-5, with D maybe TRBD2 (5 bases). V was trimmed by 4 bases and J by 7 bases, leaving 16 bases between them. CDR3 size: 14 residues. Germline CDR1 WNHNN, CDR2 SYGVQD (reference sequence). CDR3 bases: TGCGCCAGCAGTGCCAGCGGCAGTATTGGGACCCAGTACTTC. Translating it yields CASSASGSIGTQYF.

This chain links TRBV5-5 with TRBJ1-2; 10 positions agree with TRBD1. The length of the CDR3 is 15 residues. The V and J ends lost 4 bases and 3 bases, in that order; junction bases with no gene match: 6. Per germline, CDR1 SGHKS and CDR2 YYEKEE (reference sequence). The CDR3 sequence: CASSRMTGGDYGYTF. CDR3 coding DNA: TGTGCCAGCAGCAGGATGACAGGGGGCGACTATGGCTACACCTTC. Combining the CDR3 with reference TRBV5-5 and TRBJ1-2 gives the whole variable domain DAGVTQSPTHLIKTRGQQVTLRCSPISGHKSVSWYQQVLGQGPQFIFQYYEKEERGRGNFPDRFSARQFPNYSSELNVNALLLGDSALYLCASSRMTGGDYGYTFGSGTRLTVV.

The CDR3 sequence is CASSLTVRNTEAFF. The CDR3 nucleotides read TGTGCCAGCAGTTTAACAGTGAGAAACACTGAAGCTTTCTTT. The chain combines TRBV6-6 with TRBJ1-1; no definite D call. Germline assignment: CDR1 MNHNY and CDR2 SVGAGI (reference sequence). This CDR3 is 14 amino acids long. The ends were cut back, 4 bases at V and 2 bases at J, with 11 bases in the middle.

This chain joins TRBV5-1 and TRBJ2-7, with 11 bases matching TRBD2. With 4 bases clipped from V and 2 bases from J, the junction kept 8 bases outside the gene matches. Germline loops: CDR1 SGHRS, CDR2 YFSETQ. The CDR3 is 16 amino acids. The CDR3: CASSPITSGGAYEQYF. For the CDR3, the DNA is TGCGCCAGCAGCCCTATCACTAGCGGGGGTGCCTACGAGCAGTACTTC.

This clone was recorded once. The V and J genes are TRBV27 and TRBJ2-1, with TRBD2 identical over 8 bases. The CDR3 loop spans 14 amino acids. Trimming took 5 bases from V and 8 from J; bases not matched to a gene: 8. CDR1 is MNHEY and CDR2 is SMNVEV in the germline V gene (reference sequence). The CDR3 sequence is CASSLLAGRDEQFF. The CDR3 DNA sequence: TGTGCCAGCAGTCTTTTAGCGGGAAGGGATGAGCAGTTCTTC.

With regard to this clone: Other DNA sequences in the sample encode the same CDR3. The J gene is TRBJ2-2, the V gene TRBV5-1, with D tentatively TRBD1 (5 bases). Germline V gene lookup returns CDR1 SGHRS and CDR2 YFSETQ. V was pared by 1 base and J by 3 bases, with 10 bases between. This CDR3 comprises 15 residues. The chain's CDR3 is CASSLPRGDTGELFF. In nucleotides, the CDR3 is TGCGCCAGCAGCTTGCCAAGGGGCGACACCGGGGAGCTGTTTTTT.

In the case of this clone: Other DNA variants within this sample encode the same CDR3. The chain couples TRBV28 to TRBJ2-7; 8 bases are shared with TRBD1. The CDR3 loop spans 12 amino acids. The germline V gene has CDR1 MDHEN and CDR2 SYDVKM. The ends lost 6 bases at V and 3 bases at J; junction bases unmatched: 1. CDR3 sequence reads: CASSTGGYEQYF. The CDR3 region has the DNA TGTGCCAGCAGCACAGGGGGCTACGAGCAGTACTTC.

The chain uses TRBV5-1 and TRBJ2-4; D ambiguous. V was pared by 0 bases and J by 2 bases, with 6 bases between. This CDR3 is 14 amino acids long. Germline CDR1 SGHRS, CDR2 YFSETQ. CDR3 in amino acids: CASSLGAPKNIQYF. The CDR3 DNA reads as TGCGCCAGCAGCTTGGGAGCTCCCAAAAACATTCAGTACTTC.

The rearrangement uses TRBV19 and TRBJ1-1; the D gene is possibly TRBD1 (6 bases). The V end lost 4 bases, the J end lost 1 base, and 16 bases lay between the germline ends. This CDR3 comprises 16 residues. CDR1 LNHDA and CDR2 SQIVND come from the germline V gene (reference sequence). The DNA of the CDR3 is TGTGCCAGTAGTAAACCCTCCTCCAGGGGGAACACTGAAGCTTTCTTT. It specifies CASSKPSSRGNTEAFF.

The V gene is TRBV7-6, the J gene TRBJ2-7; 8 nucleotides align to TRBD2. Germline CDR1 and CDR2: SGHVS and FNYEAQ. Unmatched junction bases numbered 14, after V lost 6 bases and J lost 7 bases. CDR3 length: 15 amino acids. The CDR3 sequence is CASRRVSGRAGEQYF. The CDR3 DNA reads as TGTGCCAGCAGACGGGTATCCGGGAGGGCGGGAGAGCAGTACTTC.

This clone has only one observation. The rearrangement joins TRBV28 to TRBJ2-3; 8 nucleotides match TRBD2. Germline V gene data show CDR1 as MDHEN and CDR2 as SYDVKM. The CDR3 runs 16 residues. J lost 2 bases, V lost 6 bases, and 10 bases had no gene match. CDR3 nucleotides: TGTGCCAGCAGCTCCCCCGCGGGGGGCTCCACAGATACGCAGTATTTT. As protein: CASSSPAGGSTDTQYF.

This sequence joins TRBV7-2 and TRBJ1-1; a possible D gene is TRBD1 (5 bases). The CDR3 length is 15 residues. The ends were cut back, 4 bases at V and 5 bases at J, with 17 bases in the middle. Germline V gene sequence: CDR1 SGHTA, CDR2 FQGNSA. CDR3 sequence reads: CASSSPARVETEAFF. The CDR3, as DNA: TGTGCCAGCAGCTCGCCAGCCAGGGTTGAGACTGAAGCTTTCTTT.

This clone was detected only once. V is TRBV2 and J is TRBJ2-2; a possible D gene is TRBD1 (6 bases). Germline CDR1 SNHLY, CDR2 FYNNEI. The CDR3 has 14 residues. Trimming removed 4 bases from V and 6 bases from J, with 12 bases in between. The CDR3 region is CASSGTSGAGELFF. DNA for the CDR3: TGTGCCAGCAGTGGGACTTCAGGGGCCGGGGAGCTGTTTTTT.

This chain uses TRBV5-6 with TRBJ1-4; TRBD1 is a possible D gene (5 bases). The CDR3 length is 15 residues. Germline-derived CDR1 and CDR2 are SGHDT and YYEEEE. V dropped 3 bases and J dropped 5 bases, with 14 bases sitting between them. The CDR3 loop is CASSSGGRPNEKLFF. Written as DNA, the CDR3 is TGTGCCAGCAGCTCGGGGGGACGTCCGAATGAAAAACTGTTTTTT. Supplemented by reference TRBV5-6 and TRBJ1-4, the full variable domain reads DAGVTQSPTHLIKTRGQQVTLRCSPKSGHDTVSWYQQALGQGPQFIFQYYEEEERQRGNFPDRFSGHQFPNYSSELNVNALLLGDSALYLCASSSGGRPNEKLFFGSGTQLSVL.

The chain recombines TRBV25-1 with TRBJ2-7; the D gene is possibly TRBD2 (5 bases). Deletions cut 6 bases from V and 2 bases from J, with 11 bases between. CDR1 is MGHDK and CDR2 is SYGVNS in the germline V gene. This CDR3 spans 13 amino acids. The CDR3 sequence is CASRMGAAYEQYF. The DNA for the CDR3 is TGTGCCAGCAGGATGGGAGCGGCCTACGAGCAGTACTTC.

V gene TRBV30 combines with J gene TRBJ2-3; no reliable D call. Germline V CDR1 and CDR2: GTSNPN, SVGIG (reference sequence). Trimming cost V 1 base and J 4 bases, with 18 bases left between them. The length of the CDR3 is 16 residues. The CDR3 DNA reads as TGTGCCTGGAGTGACGGTTGGCTAGACCTGCCAGATACGCAGTATTTT. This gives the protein CAWSDGWLDLPDTQYF.

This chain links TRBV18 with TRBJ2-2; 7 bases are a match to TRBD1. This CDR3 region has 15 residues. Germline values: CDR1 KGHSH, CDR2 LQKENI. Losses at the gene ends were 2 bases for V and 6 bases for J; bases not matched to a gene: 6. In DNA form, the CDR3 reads TGTGCCAGCTCACCAAAGACAGGGATCCCCGGGGAGCTGTTTTTT. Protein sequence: CASSPKTGIPGELFF.

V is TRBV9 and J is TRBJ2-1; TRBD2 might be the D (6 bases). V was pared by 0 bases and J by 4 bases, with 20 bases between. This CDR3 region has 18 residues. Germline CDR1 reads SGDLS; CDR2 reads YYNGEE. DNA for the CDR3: TGTGCCAGCAGCGTAGTATTGGGGGGACCGGGCTCATACAATGAGCAGTTCTTC. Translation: CASSVVLGGPGSYNEQFF.

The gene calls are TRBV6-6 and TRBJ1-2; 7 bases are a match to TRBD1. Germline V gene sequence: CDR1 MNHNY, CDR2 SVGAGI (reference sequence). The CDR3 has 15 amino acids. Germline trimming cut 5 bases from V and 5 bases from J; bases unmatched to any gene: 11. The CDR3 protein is CASSRPTGTEYGYTF. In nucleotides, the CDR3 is TGTGCCAGCAGTCGCCCGACCGGGACAGAATATGGCTACACCTTC.

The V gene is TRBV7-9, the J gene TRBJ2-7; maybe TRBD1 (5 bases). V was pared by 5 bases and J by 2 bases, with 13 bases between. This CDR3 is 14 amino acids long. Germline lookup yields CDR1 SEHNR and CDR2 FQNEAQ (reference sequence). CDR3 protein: CASSPSTAAYEQYF. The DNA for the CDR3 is TGTGCCAGCAGCCCGTCGACAGCTGCCTACGAGCAGTACTTC.

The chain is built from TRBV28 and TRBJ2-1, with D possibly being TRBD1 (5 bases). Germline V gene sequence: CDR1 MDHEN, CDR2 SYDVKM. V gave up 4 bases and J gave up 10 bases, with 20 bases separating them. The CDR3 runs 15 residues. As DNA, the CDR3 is TGTGCCAGCAGTTCGGTCACAGGAGCTCTAGGGGAGCAGTTCTTC. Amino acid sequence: CASSSVTGALGEQFF.

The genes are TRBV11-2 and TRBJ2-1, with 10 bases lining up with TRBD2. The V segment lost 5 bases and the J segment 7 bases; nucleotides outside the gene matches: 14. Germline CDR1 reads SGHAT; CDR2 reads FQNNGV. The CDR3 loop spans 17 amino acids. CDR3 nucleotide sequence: TGTGCCAGCAGCCCCCCCACATCTAGCGGGAGATCTAATGAGCAGTTCTTC. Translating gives CASSPPTSSGRSNEQFF.

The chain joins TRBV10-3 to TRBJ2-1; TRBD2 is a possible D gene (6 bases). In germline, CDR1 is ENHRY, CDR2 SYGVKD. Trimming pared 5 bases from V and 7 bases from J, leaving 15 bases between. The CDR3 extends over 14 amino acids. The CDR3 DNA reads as TGTGCCATCAGTACTGGGAGTGGGGGGAATGAGCAGTTCTTC. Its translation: CAISTGSGGNEQFF.

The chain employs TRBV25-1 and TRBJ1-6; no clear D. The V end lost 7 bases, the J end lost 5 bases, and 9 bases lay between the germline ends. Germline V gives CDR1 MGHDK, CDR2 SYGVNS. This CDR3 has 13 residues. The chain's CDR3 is CASTGFDNSPLHF. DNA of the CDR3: TGTGCCAGCACGGGTTTTGATAATTCACCCCTCCACTTT.

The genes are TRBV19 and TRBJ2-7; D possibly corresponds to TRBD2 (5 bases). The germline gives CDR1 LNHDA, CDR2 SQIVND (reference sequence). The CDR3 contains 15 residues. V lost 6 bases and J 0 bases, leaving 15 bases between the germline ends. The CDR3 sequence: CASSPGWGSSYEQYF. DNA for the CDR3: TGTGCCAGTAGCCCGGGGTGGGGTTCCTCCTACGAGCAGTACTTC. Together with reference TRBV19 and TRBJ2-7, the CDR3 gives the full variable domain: DGGITQSPKYLFRKEGQNVTLSCEQNLNHDAMYWYRQDPGQGLRLIYYSQIVNDFQKGDIAEGYSVSREKKESFPLTVTSAQKNPTAFYLCASSPGWGSSYEQYFGPGTRLTVT.

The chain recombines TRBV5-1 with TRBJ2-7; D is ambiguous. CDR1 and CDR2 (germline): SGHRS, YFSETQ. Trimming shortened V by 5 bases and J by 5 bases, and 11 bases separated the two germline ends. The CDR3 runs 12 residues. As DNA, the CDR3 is TGCGCCAGCAGTTGGGGTCTCGACGAGCAGTACTTC. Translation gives CASSWGLDEQYF.

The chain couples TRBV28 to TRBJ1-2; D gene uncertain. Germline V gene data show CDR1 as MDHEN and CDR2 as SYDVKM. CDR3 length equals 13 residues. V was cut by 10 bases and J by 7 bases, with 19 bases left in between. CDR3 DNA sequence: TGTGCCACCCCAACTGTCCTCTTGCTTGGCTACACCTTC. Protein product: CATPTVLLLGYTF.

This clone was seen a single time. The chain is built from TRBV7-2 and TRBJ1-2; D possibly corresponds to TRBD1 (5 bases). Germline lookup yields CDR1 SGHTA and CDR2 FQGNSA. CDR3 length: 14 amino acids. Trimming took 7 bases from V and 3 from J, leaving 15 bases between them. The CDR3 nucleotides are TGTGCCAGCACCGCTGGGGGGTCAGACTATGGCTACACCTTC. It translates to CASTAGGSDYGYTF. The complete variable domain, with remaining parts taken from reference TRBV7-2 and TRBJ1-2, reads GAGVSQSPSNKVTEKGKDVELRCDPISGHTALYWYRQSLGQGLEFLIYFQGNSAPDKSGLPSDRFSAERTGGSVSTLTIQRTQQEDSAVYLCASTAGGSDYGYTFGSGTRLTVV.